This TCR beta chain was found in a study of T-cell reconstitution after alpha-beta-depleted transplantation in children. Broader study findings: From newly produced T cells came most of the T-cell counts and diversity one year after transplant. Approximately two months post-transplant, alpha-beta T cells reportedly originated from several hundred expanded graft clones.

The CDR3 totals 15 residues. V dropped 0 bases and J dropped 4; count of bases not matched to a gene: 3. Germline V lookup: CDR1 DFQATT, CDR2 SNEGSKA (reference sequence). Turning to this clonotype: Its antigen is still unknown.

Unique molecular identifiers were used in preparing the TCRbeta library. One entry per CDR3 protein, called by TCRdb with MiXCR from the PCR reads. The sample records 300,000 or so distinct CDR3 sequences, roughly 25% being singletons. Sequenced here: PBMCs, mostly from graft donor cells, sampled 180 days after TCRalphabeta/CD19-depleted stem cell transplant. V is TRBV20-1 and J is TRBJ1-6; 7 bases match TRBD1. This TCR was sampled from a male patient under 18 who had a stem cell transplant for acute lymphoblastic leukemia, so the T cells may come from the graft donor. CDR3 sequence (DNA): TGCAGTGCTAGAGATGCGGGACAGTATAATTCACCCCTCCACTTT. The encoded protein is CSARDAGQYNSPLHF.